This TCR beta chain is drawn from a study of shared clonotypes between healthy human individuals. Tens of thousands of T cell genomes (about 0.2 ug DNA) went into each sorted-subset replicate. Assay: immunoSEQ multiplex PCR; the TCRdb copy retains only in-frame clones and omits some. The table has 1,400,000 or so clones, about 98.5% seen once. The study drew all its donors from Caucasian adults living in Nashville, Tennessee. Comments on this clone: Its matching antigen is unknown.

Notes on the study in general: Sequencing depth was predicted to influence how clonotypes are shared among donors. Richness estimates generally favored naive over memory subsets.

Sequenced: naive CD4+ T cells sorted from blood. Described subset: CD45RA+ positively selected. This clonotype was obtained from a man in his thirties or forties in good health.

DNA of the CDR3: TGTGCCAGCAGCTCTCGGACTAGCGGGAGTATCGATGAGCAGTTCTTC. Its translation: CASSSRTSGSIDEQFF. V usage is TRBV5-4 and J usage is TRBJ2-1, with 13 bases lining up with TRBD2. V shed 3 bases and J 8 bases; nucleotides not matched to a gene: 8. The length of the CDR3 is 16 residues. Looked up from germline, CDR1 is SGHNT and CDR2 is YYREEE (reference sequence).